These T cell receptor beta chains were read from a single sample in a study of shared clonotypes between healthy human individuals. TCRdb keeps only in-frame clones here, not all; method: immunoSEQ multiplex PCR. The profile shows just over 2,000,000 clones, 85% to 95% of them singletons. The sequencing sample was made of naive CD8+ T cells sorted from blood. These receptors all stem from a man aged 18 to 29 in good health. Each CDR3 is given with its conserved first and last residue. A D gene is named only where the DNA matches it firmly. The listing skips clone size in some rows; elsewhere it reads once, few, many or a size class.

CDR3 | DNA | V | size | D | J
CASSVGGVSNQPQHF | TGTGCCAGCAGCGTAGGAGGAGTTAGCAATCAGCCCCAGCATTTT | TRBV9 | NA | NA | TRBJ1-5
CAWSGEETQYF | TGTGCCTGGAGTGGAGAGGAGACCCAGTACTTC | TRBV30 | NA | NA | TRBJ2-5
CASSLSQGQETQYF | TGTGCCAGCAGTTTATCACAAGGACAAGAGACCCAGTACTTC | TRBV27 | NA | NA | TRBJ2-5
CASSWDRGGDTQYF | TGTGCCAGCAGCTGGGACAGGGGGGGAGATACGCAGTATTTT | TRBV7-9 | NA | TRBD1 | TRBJ2-3
CASSSRLAGEGEQFF | TGTGCCAGCAGCTCCCGACTAGCGGGAGAGGGTGAGCAGTTCTTC | TRBV13 | NA | TRBD2 | TRBJ2-1
CASSLGVAGTDTQYF | TGTGCCAGCAGCCTCGGGGTAGCGGGGACAGATACGCAGTATTTT | TRBV7-9 | NA | TRBD2 | TRBJ2-3
CASSESPNEQYF | TGTGCCAGCAGTGAAAGCCCCAACGAGCAGTACTTC | TRBV6-1 | once | NA | TRBJ2-7
CAWSVSGGYEQYF | TGTGCCTGGAGTGTAAGTGGTGGGTACGAGCAGTACTTC | TRBV30 | NA | NA | TRBJ2-7
CASSLGAGTEAFF | TGTGCCAGCAGCTTAGGGGCGGGGACTGAAGCTTTCTTT | TRBV11-2 | NA | NA | TRBJ1-1
CAWSVTGSYEQYF | TGTGCCTGGAGTGTAACAGGGAGCTACGAGCAGTACTTC | TRBV30 | NA | NA | TRBJ2-7
CASSRLGVAGVDTGELFF | TGTGCCAGCAGCAGACTGGGCGTAGCGGGGGTTGACACCGGGGAGCTGTTTTTT | TRBV27 | NA | TRBD2 | TRBJ2-2
CASSPTGNTEAFF | TGTGCCAGCAGCCCTACAGGGAACACTGAAGCTTTCTTT | TRBV5-6 | NA | NA | TRBJ1-1
CAAGGLGTEAFF | TGTGCCGCGGGGGGGTTGGGCACTGAAGCTTTCTTT | TRBV28 | NA | NA | TRBJ1-1
CASSQRYPDREDEQYF | TGCGCCAGCAGCCAAAGATACCCCGACAGGGAGGACGAGCAGTACTTC | TRBV4-1 | NA | NA | TRBJ2-7
CSVELSTYNEQFF | TGCAGCGTTGAATTGTCAACCTACAATGAGCAGTTCTTC | TRBV29-1 | NA | NA | TRBJ2-1
CASSLAGVAGELFF | TGTGCCAGCAGTCTAGCGGGAGTAGCCGGGGAGCTGTTTTTT | TRBV28 | NA | TRBD2 | TRBJ2-2
CASSGGLALYNEQFF | TGTGCCAGCAGCGGGGGACTAGCCCTCTACAATGAGCAGTTCTTC | TRBV5-5 | NA | TRBD2 | TRBJ2-1
CASSQVEGVTEAFF | TGTGCCAGCAGCCAAGTTGAGGGAGTGACTGAAGCTTTCTTT | TRBV4-2 | NA | NA | TRBJ1-1
CASRDGWGENTIYF | TGTGCCAGCAGAGATGGGTGGGGCGAGAACACCATATATTTT | TRBV2 | NA | NA | TRBJ1-3
CASSLGSSGGAYGEQYF | TGTGCCAGCAGCTTAGGGTCTAGCGGGGGGGCCTATGGCGAGCAGTACTTC | TRBV13 | NA | TRBD2 | TRBJ2-7
CASSLGVTQETQYF | TGTGCCAGCAGCTTAGGAGTGACACAAGAGACCCAGTACTTC | TRBV7-2 | NA | NA | TRBJ2-5
CASRRADSYEQYF | TGTGCCAGCAGGCGGGCAGACTCCTACGAGCAGTACTTC | TRBV2 | NA | NA | TRBJ2-7
CASTVEPNLFYGYTF | TGTGCCAGCACGGTCGAACCAAATTTATTCTATGGCTACACCTTC | TRBV6-1 | NA | NA | TRBJ1-2
CASSSDTYYEQYF | TGTGCCAGCAGCTCCGACACATACTACGAGCAGTACTTC | TRBV11-2 | NA | NA | TRBJ2-7
CASSPSGSLAASYEQYF | TGTGCCAGCAGCCCCTCAGGGTCCCTAGCGGCCTCCTACGAGCAGTACTTC | TRBV7-9 | NA | TRBD2 | TRBJ2-7
CASSSEGQGLTTIYF | TGTGCCAGCAGCTCGGAGGGACAGGGTCTCACCACCATATATTTT | TRBV5-6 | NA | TRBD1 | TRBJ1-3
CASSLKGGGPNTEAFF | TGCGCCAGCAGCTTGAAAGGTGGGGGGCCAAACACTGAAGCTTTCTTT | TRBV5-1 | NA | NA | TRBJ1-1
CASSIFKESEQYF | TGTGCCAGTAGTATATTTAAGGAGAGCGAGCAGTACTTC | TRBV19 | NA | NA | TRBJ2-7
CASGGWNNEQFF | TGTGCCAGCGGAGGATGGAACAATGAGCAGTTCTTC | TRBV11-3 | once | NA | TRBJ2-1
CASTSSWDRGNTEAFF | TGTGCCAGCACCTCGAGCTGGGACAGGGGTAACACTGAAGCTTTCTTT | TRBV27 | NA | TRBD1 | TRBJ1-1
CASSFSWDTPNYGYTF | TGTGCCAGCAGCTTCTCTTGGGACACGCCTAACTATGGCTACACCTTC | TRBV7-2 | NA | NA | TRBJ1-2